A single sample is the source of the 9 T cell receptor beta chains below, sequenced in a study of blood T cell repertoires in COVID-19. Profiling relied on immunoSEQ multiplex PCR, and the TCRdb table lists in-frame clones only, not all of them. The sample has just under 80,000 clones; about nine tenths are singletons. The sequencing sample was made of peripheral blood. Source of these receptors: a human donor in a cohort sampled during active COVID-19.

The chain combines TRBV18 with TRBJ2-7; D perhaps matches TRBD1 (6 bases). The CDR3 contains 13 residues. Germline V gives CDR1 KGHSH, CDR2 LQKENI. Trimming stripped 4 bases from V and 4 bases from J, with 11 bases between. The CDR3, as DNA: TGTGCCAGCTCACGACAGGAGAGTTACGAGCAGTACTTC. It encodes CASSRQESYEQYF.

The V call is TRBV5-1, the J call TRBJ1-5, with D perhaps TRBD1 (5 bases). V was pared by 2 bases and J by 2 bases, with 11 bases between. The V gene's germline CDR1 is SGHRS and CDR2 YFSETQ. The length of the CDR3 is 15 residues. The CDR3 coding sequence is TGCGCCAGCAGCTTAGAAGGGGTGGGCAATCAGCCCCAGCATTTT. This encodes CASSLEGVGNQPQHF. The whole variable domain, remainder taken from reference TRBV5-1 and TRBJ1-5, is KAGVTQTPRYLIKTRGQQVTLSCSPISGHRSVSWYQQTPGQGLQFLFEYFSETQRNKGNFPGRFSGRQFSNSRSEMNVSTLELGDSALYLCASSLEGVGNQPQHFGDGTRLSIL.

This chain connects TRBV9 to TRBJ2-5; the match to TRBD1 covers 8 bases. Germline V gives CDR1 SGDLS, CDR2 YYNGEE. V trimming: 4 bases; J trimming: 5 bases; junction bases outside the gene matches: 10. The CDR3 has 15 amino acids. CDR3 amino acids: CASSTGTGLGETQYF. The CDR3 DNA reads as TGTGCCAGCAGCACAGGGACAGGTTTAGGTGAGACCCAGTACTTC.

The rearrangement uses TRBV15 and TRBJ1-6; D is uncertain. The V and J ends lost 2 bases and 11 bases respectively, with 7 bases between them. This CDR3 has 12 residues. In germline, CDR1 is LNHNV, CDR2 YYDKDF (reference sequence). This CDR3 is CATSRSNPPLHF. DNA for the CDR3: TGTGCCACCAGCAGATCTAACCCACCCCTCCACTTT.

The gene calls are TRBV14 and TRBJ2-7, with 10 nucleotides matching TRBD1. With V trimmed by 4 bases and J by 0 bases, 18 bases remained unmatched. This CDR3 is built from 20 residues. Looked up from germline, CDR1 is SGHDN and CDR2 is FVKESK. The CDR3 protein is CASSRSPGQGRSGSSYEQYF. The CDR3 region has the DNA TGTGCCAGCAGCCGGTCACCGGGACAGGGGAGGAGCGGGAGCTCCTACGAGCAGTACTTC.

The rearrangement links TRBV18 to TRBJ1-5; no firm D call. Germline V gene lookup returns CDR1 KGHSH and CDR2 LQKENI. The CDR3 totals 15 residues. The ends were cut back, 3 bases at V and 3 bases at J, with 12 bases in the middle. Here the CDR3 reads CASSPGSQANQPQHF. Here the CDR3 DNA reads TGTGCCAGCTCACCGGGCAGCCAAGCCAATCAGCCCCAGCATTTT.

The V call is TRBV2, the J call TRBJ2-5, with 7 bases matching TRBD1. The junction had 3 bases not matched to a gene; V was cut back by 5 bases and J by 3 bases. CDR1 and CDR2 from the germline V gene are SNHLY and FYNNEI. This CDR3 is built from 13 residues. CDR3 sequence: CASSLTGKETQYF. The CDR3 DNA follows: TGTGCCAGCAGTCTGACAGGGAAAGAGACCCAGTACTTC.

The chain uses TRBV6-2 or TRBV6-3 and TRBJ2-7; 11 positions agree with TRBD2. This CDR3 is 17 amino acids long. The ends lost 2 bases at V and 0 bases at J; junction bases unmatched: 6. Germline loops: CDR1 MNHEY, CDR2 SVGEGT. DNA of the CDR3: TGTGCCAGCAGTTACGGGCTAGCGGGGGGCGTCTCCTACGAGCAGTACTTC. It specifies CASSYGLAGGVSYEQYF.

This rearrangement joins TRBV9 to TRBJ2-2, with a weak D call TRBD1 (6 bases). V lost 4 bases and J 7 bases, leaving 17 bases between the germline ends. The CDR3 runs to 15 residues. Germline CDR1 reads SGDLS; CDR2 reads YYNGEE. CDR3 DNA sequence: TGTGCCAGCAGCCTCCAGGGCAGGGGTGTCGGGGAGCTGTTTTTT. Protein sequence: CASSLQGRGVGELFF.